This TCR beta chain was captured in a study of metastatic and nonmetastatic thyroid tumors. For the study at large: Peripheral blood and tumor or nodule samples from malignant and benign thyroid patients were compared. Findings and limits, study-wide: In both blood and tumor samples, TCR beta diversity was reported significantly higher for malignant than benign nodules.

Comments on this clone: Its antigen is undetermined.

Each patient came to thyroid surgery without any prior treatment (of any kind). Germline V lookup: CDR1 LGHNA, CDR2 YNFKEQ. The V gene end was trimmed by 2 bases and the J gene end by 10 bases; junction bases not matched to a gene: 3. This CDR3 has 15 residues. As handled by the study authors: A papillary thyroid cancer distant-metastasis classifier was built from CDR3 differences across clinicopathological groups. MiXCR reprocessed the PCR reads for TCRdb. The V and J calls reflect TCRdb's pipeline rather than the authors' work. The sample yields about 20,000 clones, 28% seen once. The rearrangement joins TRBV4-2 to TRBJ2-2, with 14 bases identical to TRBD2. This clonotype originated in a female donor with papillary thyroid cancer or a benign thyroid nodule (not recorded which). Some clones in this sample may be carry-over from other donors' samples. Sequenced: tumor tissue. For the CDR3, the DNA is TGTGCCAGCAGCCAAAGGGGACTAGCGGGAGAGGAGCTGTTTTTT. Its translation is CASSQRGLAGEELFF.